Presented here are 3 T cell receptor beta chains from one specimen sequenced in a study of T cells after yellow fever vaccination. Using its own MiXCR run on the 5' RACE reads, TCRdb lists one record per CDR3 protein. The table includes about 360,000 distinct CDR3 sequences, over 5% detected once. Material: PBMCs, obtained 5 days after the yellow fever booster vaccination. These receptors were obtained from a man younger than 40 who received the YFV17D yellow fever vaccine.

CDR3 in amino acids: CATPIAEKDSYNEQFF. The DNA for the CDR3 is TGTGCCACCCCAATAGCGGAGAAGGACTCCTACAATGAGCAGTTCTTC. The V and J genes are TRBV2 and TRBJ2-1, with a tentative D call TRBD2 (6 bases). Trimming removed 10 bases from V and 0 bases from J, with 19 bases in between. The CDR3 totals 16 residues. Germline CDR1 and CDR2: SNHLY and FYNNEI.

The chain recombines TRBV21-1 with TRBJ2-7. TRBV21-1 is assigned pseudogene status. CDR3 length equals 13 residues. CDR3: CASSQKGLCEQYF. The CDR3 coding sequence is TGTGCCAGCAGTCAAAAGGGTCTCTGCGAGCAGTACTTC.

The chain links TRBV9 to TRBJ2-1; either TRBD1 or TRBD2 may fit D (7 bases each). The germline V and J ends were trimmed by 2 bases and 6 bases, with 21 bases remaining between them. Germline assignment: CDR1 SGDLS and CDR2 YYNGEE. The CDR3 has 17 amino acids. The CDR3 reads CASSVVGGSRGGNEQFF. The DNA for the CDR3 is TGTGCCAGCAGCGTCGTGGGGGGAAGCAGGGGGGGCAATGAGCAGTTCTTC.